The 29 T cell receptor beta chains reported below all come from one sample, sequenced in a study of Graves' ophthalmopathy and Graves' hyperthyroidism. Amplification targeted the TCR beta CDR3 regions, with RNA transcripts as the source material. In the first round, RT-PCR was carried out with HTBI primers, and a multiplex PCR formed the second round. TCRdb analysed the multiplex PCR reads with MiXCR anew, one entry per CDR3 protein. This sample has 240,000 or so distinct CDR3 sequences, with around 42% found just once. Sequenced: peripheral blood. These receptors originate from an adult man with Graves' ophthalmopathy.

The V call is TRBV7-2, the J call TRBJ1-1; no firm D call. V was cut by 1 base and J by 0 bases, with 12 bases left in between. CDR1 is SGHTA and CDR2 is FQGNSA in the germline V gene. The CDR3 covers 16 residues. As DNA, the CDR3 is TGTGCCAGCAGCTTAGAAATGTGGACGGTGAACACTGAAGCTTTCTTT. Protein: CASSLEMWTVNTEAFF.

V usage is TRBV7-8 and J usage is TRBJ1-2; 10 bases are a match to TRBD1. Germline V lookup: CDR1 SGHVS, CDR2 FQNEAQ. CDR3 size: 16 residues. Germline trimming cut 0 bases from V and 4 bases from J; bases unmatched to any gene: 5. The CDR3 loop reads CASSLARTGGGYGYTF. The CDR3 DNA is TGTGCCAGCAGCTTAGCGCGGACAGGGGGGGGCTATGGCTACACCTTC.

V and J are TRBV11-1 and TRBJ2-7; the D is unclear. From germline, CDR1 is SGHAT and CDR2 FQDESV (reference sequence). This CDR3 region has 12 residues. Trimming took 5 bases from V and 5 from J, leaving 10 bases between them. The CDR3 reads CASSRLEHEQYF. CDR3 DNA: TGTGCCAGCAGCCGCCTCGAGCACGAGCAGTACTTC.

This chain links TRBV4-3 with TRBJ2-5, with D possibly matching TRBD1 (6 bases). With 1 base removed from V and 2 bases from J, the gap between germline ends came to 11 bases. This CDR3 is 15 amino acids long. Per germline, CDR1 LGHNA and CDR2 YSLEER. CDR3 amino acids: CASSQGQALQETQYF. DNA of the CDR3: TGCGCCAGCAGCCAAGGACAGGCCCTACAAGAGACCCAGTACTTC.

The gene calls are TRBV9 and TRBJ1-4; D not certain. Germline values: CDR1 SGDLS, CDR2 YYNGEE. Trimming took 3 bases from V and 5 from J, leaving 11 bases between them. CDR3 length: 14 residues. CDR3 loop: CASSGRALNEKLFF. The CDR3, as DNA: TGTGCCAGCAGCGGTCGGGCCCTAAATGAAAAACTGTTTTTT. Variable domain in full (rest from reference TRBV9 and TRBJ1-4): DSGVTQTPKHLITATGQRVTLRCSPRSGDLSVYWYQQSLDQGLQFLIQYYNGEERAKGNILERFSAQQFPDLHSELNLSSLELGDSALYFCASSGRALNEKLFFGSGTQLSVL.

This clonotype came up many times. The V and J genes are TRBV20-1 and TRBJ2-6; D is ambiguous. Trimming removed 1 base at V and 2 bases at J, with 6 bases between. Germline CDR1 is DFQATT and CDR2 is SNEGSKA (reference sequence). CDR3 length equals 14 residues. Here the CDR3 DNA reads TGCAGTGCTAGAGTCCTACCTGGGGCCAACGTCCTGACTTTC. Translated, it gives CSARVLPGANVLTF.

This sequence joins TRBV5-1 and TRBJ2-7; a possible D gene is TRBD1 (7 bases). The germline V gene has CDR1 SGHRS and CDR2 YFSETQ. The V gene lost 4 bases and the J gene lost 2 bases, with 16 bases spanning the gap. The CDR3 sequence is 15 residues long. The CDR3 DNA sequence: TGCGCCAGCAGCATATATCGCAGGGGGGCCTACGAGCAGTACTTC. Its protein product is CASSIYRRGAYEQYF. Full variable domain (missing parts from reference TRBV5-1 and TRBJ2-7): KAGVTQTPRYLIKTRGQQVTLSCSPISGHRSVSWYQQTPGQGLQFLFEYFSETQRNKGNFPGRFSGRQFSNSRSEMNVSTLELGDSALYLCASSIYRRGAYEQYFGPGTRLTVT.

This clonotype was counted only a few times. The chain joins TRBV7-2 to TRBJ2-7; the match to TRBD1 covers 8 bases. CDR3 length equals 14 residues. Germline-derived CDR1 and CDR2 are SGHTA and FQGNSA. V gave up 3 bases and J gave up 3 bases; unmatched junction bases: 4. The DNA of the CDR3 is TGTGCCAGCAGCTTGGAACAGGGGGACTACGAGCAGTACTTC. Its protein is CASSLEQGDYEQYF. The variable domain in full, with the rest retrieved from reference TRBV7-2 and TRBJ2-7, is GAGVSQSPSNKVTEKGKDVELRCDPISGHTALYWYRQSLGQGLEFLIYFQGNSAPDKSGLPSDRFSAERTGGSVSTLTIQRTQQEDSAVYLCASSLEQGDYEQYFGPGTRLTVT.

CDR3 region: CASSAYLSYEQYF. The DNA of the CDR3 is TGTGCCAGTAGTGCCTACCTCTCCTACGAGCAGTACTTC. The chain couples TRBV19 to TRBJ2-7; D not resolved. The length of the CDR3 is 13 residues. Germline V gene lookup returns CDR1 LNHDA and CDR2 SQIVND (reference sequence). Trimming shortened V by 5 bases and J by 0 bases, and 8 bases separated the two germline ends. Looking up the rest from reference TRBV19 and TRBJ2-7 gives the full variable domain: DGGITQSPKYLFRKEGQNVTLSCEQNLNHDAMYWYRQDPGQGLRLIYYSQIVNDFQKGDIAEGYSVSREKKESFPLTVTSAQKNPTAFYLCASSAYLSYEQYFGPGTRLTVT.

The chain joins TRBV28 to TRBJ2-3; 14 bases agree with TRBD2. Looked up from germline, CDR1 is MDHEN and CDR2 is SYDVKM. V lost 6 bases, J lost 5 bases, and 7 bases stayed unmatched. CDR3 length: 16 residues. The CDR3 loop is CASRTLGLAGGDTQYF. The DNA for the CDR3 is TGTGCCAGCAGGACCCTCGGACTAGCGGGAGGAGATACGCAGTATTTT.

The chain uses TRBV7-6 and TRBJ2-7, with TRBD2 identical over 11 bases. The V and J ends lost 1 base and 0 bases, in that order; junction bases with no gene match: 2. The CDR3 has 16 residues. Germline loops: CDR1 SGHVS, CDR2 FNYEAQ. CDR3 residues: CASSLGGTSGSYEQYF. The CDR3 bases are TGTGCCAGCAGCTTAGGGGGGACTAGCGGCTCCTACGAGCAGTACTTC.

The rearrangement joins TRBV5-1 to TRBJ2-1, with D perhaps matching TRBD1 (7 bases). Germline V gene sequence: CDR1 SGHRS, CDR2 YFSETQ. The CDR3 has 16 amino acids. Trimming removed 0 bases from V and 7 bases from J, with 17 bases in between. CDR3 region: CASSLALQGGGNEQFF. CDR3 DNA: TGCGCCAGCAGCTTGGCCTTGCAGGGGGGCGGAAATGAGCAGTTCTTC.

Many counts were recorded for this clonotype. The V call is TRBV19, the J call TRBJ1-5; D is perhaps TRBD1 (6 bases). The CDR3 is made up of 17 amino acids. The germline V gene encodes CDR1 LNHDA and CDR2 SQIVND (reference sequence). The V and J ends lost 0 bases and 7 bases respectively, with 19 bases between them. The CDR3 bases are TGTGCCAGTAGTATAGATCCCGACAGGCCAAGTCGGCAGCCCCAGCATTTT. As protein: CASSIDPDRPSRQPQHF.

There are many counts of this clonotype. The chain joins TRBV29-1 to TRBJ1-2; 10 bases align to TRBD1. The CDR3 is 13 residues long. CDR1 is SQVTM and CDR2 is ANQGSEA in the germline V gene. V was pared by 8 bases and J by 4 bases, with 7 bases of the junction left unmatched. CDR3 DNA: TGCAGCACCAGACAGGGGGCGGGCTATGGCTACACCTTC. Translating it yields CSTRQGAGYGYTF.

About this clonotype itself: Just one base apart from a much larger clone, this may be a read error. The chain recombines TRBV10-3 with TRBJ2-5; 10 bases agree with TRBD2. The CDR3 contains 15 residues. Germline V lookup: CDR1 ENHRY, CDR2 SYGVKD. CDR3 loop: CAISEASGGQETLYF. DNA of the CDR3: TGTGCCATCAGTGAGGCTAGCGGGGGACAAGAGACCCTGTACTTC.

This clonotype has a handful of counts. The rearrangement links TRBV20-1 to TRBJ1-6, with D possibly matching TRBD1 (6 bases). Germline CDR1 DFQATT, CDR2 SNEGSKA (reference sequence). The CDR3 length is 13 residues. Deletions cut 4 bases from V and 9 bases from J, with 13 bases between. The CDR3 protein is CSAIDYRASPLHF. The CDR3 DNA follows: TGCAGTGCTATAGATTACAGGGCTTCACCCCTCCACTTT.

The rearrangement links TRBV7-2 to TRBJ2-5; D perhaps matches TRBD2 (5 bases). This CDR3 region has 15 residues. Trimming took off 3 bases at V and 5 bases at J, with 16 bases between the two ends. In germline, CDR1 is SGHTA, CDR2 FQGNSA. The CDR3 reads CASSFSSGRRETQYF. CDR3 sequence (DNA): TGTGCCAGCAGCTTTTCAAGCGGTCGACGGGAGACCCAGTACTTC.

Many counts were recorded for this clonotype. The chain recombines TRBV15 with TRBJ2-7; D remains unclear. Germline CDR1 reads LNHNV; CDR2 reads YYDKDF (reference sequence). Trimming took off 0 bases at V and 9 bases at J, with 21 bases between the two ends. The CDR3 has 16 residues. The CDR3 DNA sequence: TGTGCCACCAGCAGAGAGGATGGGAATCTGAGGAAGGGGCAGTACTTC. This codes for CATSREDGNLRKGQYF.

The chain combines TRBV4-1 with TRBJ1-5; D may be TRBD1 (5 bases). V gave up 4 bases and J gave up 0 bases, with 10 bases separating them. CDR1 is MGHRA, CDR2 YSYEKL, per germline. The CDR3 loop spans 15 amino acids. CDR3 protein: CASSPGGVSNQPQHF. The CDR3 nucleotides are TGCGCCAGCAGCCCCGGGGGGGTTAGCAATCAGCCCCAGCATTTT.

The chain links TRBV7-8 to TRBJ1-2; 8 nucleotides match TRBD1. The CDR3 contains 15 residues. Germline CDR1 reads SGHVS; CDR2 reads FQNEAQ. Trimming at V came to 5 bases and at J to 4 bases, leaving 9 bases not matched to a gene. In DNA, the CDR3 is TGTGCCAGCAGCCAAAGGACAGGGCTAGGCTATGGCTACACCTTC. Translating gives CASSQRTGLGYGYTF.

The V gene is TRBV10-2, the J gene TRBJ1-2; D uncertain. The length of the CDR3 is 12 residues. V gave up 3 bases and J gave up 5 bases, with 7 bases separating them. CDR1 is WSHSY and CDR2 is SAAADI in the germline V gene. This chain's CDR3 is CASSEEGYGYTF. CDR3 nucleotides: TGCGCCAGCAGTGAAGAAGGTTATGGCTACACCTTC.

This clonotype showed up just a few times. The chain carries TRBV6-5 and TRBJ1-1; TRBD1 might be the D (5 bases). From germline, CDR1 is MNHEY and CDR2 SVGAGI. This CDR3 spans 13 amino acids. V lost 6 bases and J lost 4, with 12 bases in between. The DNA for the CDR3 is TGTGCCAGCAGAAGACCAGGGACCACTGAAGCTTTCTTT. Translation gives CASRRPGTTEAFF.

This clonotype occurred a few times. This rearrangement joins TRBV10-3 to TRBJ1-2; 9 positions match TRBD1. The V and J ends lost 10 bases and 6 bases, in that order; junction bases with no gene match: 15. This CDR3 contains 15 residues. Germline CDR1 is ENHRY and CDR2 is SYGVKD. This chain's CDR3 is CATLPHGTGYNGYTF. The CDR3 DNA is TGTGCCACCCTCCCCCACGGGACAGGGTATAATGGCTACACCTTC.

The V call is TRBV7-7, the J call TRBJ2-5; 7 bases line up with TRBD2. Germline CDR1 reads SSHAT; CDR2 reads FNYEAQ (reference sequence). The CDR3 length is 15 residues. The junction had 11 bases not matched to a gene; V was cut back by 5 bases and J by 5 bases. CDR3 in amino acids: CASSQDLGLTETQYF. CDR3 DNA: TGTGCCAGCAGCCAAGATCTGGGACTAACGGAGACCCAGTACTTC.

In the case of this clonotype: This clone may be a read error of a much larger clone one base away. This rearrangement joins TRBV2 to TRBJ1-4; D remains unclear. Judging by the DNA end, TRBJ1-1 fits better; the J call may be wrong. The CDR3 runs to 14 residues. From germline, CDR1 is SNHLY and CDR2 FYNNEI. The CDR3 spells CASSVGRSSTEAFF. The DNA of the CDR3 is TGTGCCAGCAGTGTAGGCAGATCGAGCACTGAAGCTTTCTTT.

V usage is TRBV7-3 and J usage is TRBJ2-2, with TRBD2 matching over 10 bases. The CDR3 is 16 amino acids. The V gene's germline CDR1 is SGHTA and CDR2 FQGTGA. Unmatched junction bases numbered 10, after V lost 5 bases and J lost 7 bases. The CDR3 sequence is CASSPSAGGPRGELFF. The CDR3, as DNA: TGTGCCAGCAGCCCGTCAGCGGGGGGGCCGCGCGGGGAGCTGTTTTTT.

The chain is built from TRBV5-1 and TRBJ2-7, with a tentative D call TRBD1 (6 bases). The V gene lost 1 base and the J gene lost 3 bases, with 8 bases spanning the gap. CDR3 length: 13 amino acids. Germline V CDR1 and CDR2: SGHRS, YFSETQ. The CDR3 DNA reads TGCGCCAGCAGCTTGACAGGGTTCTACGAGCAGTACTTC. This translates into CASSLTGFYEQYF.

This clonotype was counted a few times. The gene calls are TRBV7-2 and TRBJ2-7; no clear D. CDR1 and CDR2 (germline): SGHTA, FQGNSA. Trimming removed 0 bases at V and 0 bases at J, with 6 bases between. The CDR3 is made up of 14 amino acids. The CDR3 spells CASSLAVRSYEQYF. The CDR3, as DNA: TGTGCCAGCAGCTTAGCGGTACGCTCCTACGAGCAGTACTTC.

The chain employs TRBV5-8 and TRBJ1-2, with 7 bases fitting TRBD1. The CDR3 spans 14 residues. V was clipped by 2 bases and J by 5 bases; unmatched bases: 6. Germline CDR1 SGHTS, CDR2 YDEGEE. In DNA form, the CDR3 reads TGTGCCAGCAGCTTCAGTGGGACAGCTTATGGCTACACCTTC. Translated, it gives CASSFSGTAYGYTF. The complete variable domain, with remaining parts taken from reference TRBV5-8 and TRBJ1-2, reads EAGVTQSPTHLIKTRGQQATLRCSPISGHTSVYWYQQALGLGLQFLLWYDEGEERNRGNFPPRFSGRQFPNYSSELNVNALELEDSALYLCASSFSGTAYGYTFGSGTRLTVV.